This T cell receptor beta chain was obtained from a study of blood T cell repertoires in COVID-19. This clone was observed a handful of times. Cohort 3 recovery required two negative PCRs, clearance, or symptom resolution. The junction had 8 bases not matched to a gene; V was cut back by 10 bases and J by 3 bases. Per the germline V gene, CDR1 is SNHLY and CDR2 is FYNNEI. The CDR3 covers 13 residues. The table came from immunoSEQ multiplex PCR; TCRdb's copy has only in-frame clones and leaves some out. The data contain roughly 270,000 clones, around 85% of them seen just once; the ten biggest clones take up around 2.5%.

V and J are TRBV2 and TRBJ2-7; 8 bases fit TRBD2. Sequencing was carried out using PBMCs or T cells enriched from blood (not recorded which). The receptor comes from a woman in her forties or fifties who had recovered from COVID-19. The DNA of the CDR3 is TGTGCCACGACGGGACTAGACAGCTACGAGCAGTACTTC. This encodes CATTGLDSYEQYF.